These 15 T cell receptor beta chains were all obtained from the same sample, sequenced in a study of blood T cell repertoires in COVID-19. The protocol was immunoSEQ multiplex PCR, while the TCRdb copy is restricted to in-frame clones and leaves out a portion. The repertoire holds some 240,000 clones, with roughly 75% as singletons. The sequencing input was peripheral blood. The receptors were sampled from a woman between 65 and 79 years old with acute or convalescent COVID-19.

This chain connects TRBV29-1 to TRBJ2-5; 9 nucleotides agree with TRBD2. V trimming: 7 bases; J trimming: 2 bases; junction bases outside the gene matches: 5. The CDR3 consists of 13 residues. Germline CDR1 reads SQVTM; CDR2 reads ANQGSEA. The CDR3 DNA is TGCAGCGCCCCAGGACTAGCGCAAGAGACCCAGTACTTC. This sequence encodes CSAPGLAQETQYF.

V usage is TRBV9 and J usage is TRBJ2-5; TRBD2 is a possible D gene (6 bases). Germline V gene data show CDR1 as SGDLS and CDR2 as YYNGEE. V dropped 3 bases and J dropped 4 bases, with 13 bases sitting between them. The CDR3 totals 14 residues. The CDR3 DNA follows: TGTGCCAGCAGCGGCGGTGGAGGGTTAGAGACCCAGTACTTC. Translated: CASSGGGGLETQYF.

V gene TRBV6-2 or TRBV6-3 combines with J gene TRBJ2-7; D not certain. The CDR3 is made up of 17 amino acids. The germline V gene encodes CDR1 MNHEY and CDR2 SVGEGT. V lost 5 bases, J lost 3 bases, and 23 bases lay in between. The CDR3 here is CASSHTSLSRGGYEQYF. The CDR3 region has the DNA TGTGCCAGCAGTCACACCTCCCTTTCCCGAGGCGGCTACGAGCAGTACTTC.

The chain combines TRBV5-1 with TRBJ2-1; 11 bases align to TRBD2. This CDR3 has 17 amino acids. The V segment lost 7 bases and the J segment 6 bases; nucleotides outside the gene matches: 15. Per the germline V gene, CDR1 is SGHRS and CDR2 is YFSETQ. The CDR3 here is CASAAGLAGGIANEQFF. In DNA form, the CDR3 reads TGCGCCAGCGCCGCGGGGCTAGCGGGGGGTATCGCCAATGAGCAGTTCTTC.

The chain has TRBV11-2 and TRBJ2-1; TRBD2 might be the D (5 bases). Per the germline V gene, CDR1 is SGHAT and CDR2 is FQNNGV. This CDR3 has 14 amino acids. The V gene lost 1 base and the J gene lost 7 bases, with 11 bases spanning the gap. The CDR3 DNA sequence: TGTGCCAGCAGCTTAGGGCGGGCAATTAATGAGCAGTTCTTC. Translated, it gives CASSLGRAINEQFF.

The V and J genes are TRBV7-9 and TRBJ2-1; TRBD2 aligns across 9 bases. Germline CDR1 and CDR2: SEHNR and FQNEAQ (reference sequence). CDR3 length: 16 residues. The V segment lost 3 bases and the J segment 2 bases; nucleotides outside the gene matches: 5. For the CDR3, the DNA is TGTGCCAGCAGCTTTAGCGGGGGCTCTACCTACAATGAGCAGTTCTTC. Translation: CASSFSGGSTYNEQFF. The complete variable domain, with remaining parts taken from reference TRBV7-9 and TRBJ2-1, reads DTGVSQNPRHKITKRGQNVTFRCDPISEHNRLYWYRQTLGQGPEFLTYFQNEAQLEKSRLLSDRFSAERPKGSFSTLEIQRTEQGDSAMYLCASSFSGGSTYNEQFFGPGTRLTVL.

The chain couples TRBV30 to TRBJ2-5; 7 bases match TRBD1. Germline values: CDR1 GTSNPN, CDR2 SVGIG (reference sequence). V lost 2 bases and J lost 5; bases outside the gene matches: 5. The CDR3 sequence is 13 residues long. CDR3 nucleotides: TGTGCCTGGAGTCAACAGGGGATTGAGACCCAGTACTTC. It encodes CAWSQQGIETQYF.

This CDR3 is CASSTFGTGKNYEQYF. CDR3 nucleotide sequence: TGTGCCAGCAGCACCTTCGGGACAGGGAAAAACTACGAGCAGTACTTC. The chain links TRBV6-2 or TRBV6-3 to TRBJ2-7; 9 positions match TRBD1. Germline V gene sequence: CDR1 MNHEY, CDR2 SVGEGT. The J segment lost 3 bases and the V segment lost 6 bases, leaving 12 bases of the junction unmatched. The CDR3 runs to 16 residues.

In DNA form, the CDR3 reads TGTGCCAGCAGTCCCAGGGGAAGGAACACCGGGGAGCTGTTTTTT. The encoded protein is CASSPRGRNTGELFF. The gene calls are TRBV6-5 and TRBJ2-2; D may be TRBD1 (6 bases). Germline loops: CDR1 MNHEY, CDR2 SVGAGI. Deletions cut 5 bases from V and 1 base from J, with 11 bases between. The CDR3 is made up of 15 amino acids.

This chain uses TRBV5-1 with TRBJ1-4, with D possibly matching TRBD1 (5 bases). Trimming removed 0 bases at V and 2 bases at J, with 14 bases between. The CDR3 runs to 17 residues. Germline V gives CDR1 SGHRS, CDR2 YFSETQ. The CDR3 DNA reads TGCGCCAGCAGCTTGGGGGTCGCGGGACCGACTAATGAAAAACTGTTTTTT. It specifies CASSLGVAGPTNEKLFF.

The CDR3 DNA reads as TGTGCCAGTAGTCATAGCAATCAGCCCCAGCATTTT. This gives the protein CASSHSNQPQHF. V and J are TRBV19 and TRBJ1-5; D remains ambiguous. Germline CDR1 LNHDA, CDR2 SQIVND (reference sequence). The CDR3 runs 12 residues. V lost 5 bases to trimming and J lost 0 bases, with 2 bases between them. Based on the CDR3 plus reference TRBV19 and TRBJ1-5, the full variable domain is DGGITQSPKYLFRKEGQNVTLSCEQNLNHDAMYWYRQDPGQGLRLIYYSQIVNDFQKGDIAEGYSVSREKKESFPLTVTSAQKNPTAFYLCASSHSNQPQHFGDGTRLSIL.

The chain couples TRBV5-1 to TRBJ1-4; D unclear. Germline V CDR1 and CDR2: SGHRS, YFSETQ. This CDR3 has 13 amino acids. Trimming removed 6 bases from V and 3 bases from J, with 9 bases in between. The CDR3 reads CASTRSPNEKLFF. The CDR3, as DNA: TGCGCCAGCACCCGTTCCCCTAATGAAAAACTGTTTTTT.

This sequence joins TRBV7-2 and TRBJ2-1, with D possibly TRBD2 on 6 matching bases. Germline V CDR1 and CDR2: SGHTA, FQGNSA. V was clipped by 0 bases and J by 3 bases, with 12 bases between them. This CDR3 has 16 amino acids. For the CDR3, the DNA is TGTGCCAGCAGCTTAGCGGGGGGATTTTTCTACAATGAGCAGTTCTTC. Translation gives CASSLAGGFFYNEQFF. The variable domain in full, completed from reference TRBV7-2 and TRBJ2-1, reads GAGVSQSPSNKVTEKGKDVELRCDPISGHTALYWYRQSLGQGLEFLIYFQGNSAPDKSGLPSDRFSAERTGGSVSTLTIQRTQQEDSAVYLCASSLAGGFFYNEQFFGPGTRLTVL.

This chain links TRBV7-6 with TRBJ2-7; D is perhaps TRBD2 (5 bases). The length of the CDR3 is 14 residues. V was clipped by 2 bases and J by 1 base, with 9 bases between them. Germline V lookup: CDR1 SGHVS, CDR2 FNYEAQ. CDR3 in amino acids: CASSLIALSYEQYF. Here the CDR3 DNA reads TGTGCCAGCAGCTTAATAGCGTTATCCTACGAGCAGTACTTC.

The chain employs TRBV10-3 and TRBJ2-3; 11 bases map to TRBD1. V trimming: 4 bases; J trimming: 6 bases; junction bases outside the gene matches: 15. This CDR3 comprises 18 residues. Per germline, CDR1 ENHRY and CDR2 SYGVKD. DNA for the CDR3: TGTGCCATCAGTGGGCCGACCGGGACAGGGGGTCAGCTGGATACGCAGTATTTT. It specifies CAISGPTGTGGQLDTQYF.